This TCR beta chain came from a study of cytomegalovirus exposure and HLA in healthy donors (TCRdb year 2017). Concerning the study at large: In an earlier analysis of 587 of the donors, about 260 Gb of sequence data and 90 million to 120 million unique TCR beta sequences from 180 million or so T cells were reported. Every discovery cohort repertoire had been produced on one sequencing platform. The study combined high-throughput TCR immunosequencing, statistical association of individual TCRs with disease status, and machine learning to predict cytomegalovirus infection status. Typing coverage varied by locus: about 629-630 donors for A, B, C, DRB1 and DQB1; more than 500 for DQA1; more than 600 for DPA1; under 490 for DPB1. A later genetic analysis took genome-wide SNP genotypes for about 55% of the roughly 700 donors and used that subset as a discovery cohort. The genetic ancestry cluster associated with self-reported Caucasian donors included around 76% of the 300 to 450 genotyped donors. Among about 360 genotyped donors of the cohort, an average of 235,054 unique TCR beta nucleotide sequences were sequenced per donor, roughly 20% of them non-productive. The study profiled the T cell repertoires of 550 to 700 subjects by immunosequencing and related them to cytomegalovirus serostatus. Donor age, sex, ethnicity and CMV serostatus were collected together with the repertoire data. Roughly 300 gigabases of sequencing data and about 92 million unique TCR sequences made up an early release that covered several hundred HLA-typed donors. In the later analysis, no new phenotypic data were used to find candidate immune exposures; instead, reliance was placed on TCR beta sequences and their occurrence across donors. To study patterns of TCR occurrence, a later analysis re-analyzed previously published TCR beta repertoires from 550 to 800 donors and added high-resolution HLA genotyping. Class I and class II HLA loci were covered by the typing at four-digit resolution. Because of strong linkage in the cohort, roughly five DR-DQ haplotypes were treated as single units for association and clustering. The aim of the study was to test whether cataloging public T cell receptors could identify signatures of past pathogen exposure. Along with the approximately 650-subject first cohort, a separate validation cohort of about 110 different subjects was used. In an earlier analysis of 587 of the donors, high-throughput TCR beta sequencing was used to judge whether each TCR beta V gene segment behaved as functional or pseudogenic.

Library method: the immunoSEQ multiplex PCR assay. For the multiplex PCR, a mixture combining 60 forward primers for TCR Vbeta segments and 13 reverse primers for TCR Jbeta segments was used. The CDR3 region of rearranged TCR beta genes was amplified from genomic DNA by a multiplex PCR assay. Amplified TCR beta libraries were sequenced as 87-base-pair reads on the Illumina HiSeq System. The study's processing was this. A later analysis counted tens of millions of unique TCR beta chains across the 550 to 800 repertoires, and some 11 million of these chains were shared by at least two donors. Raw reads were error-corrected and collapsed into unique sequences by a nearest-neighbor algorithm in which closely related sequences were merged to remove PCR and sequencing errors. V, D and J gene segments were assigned by aligning CDR3 sequences to IMGT reference sequences. For a sequence to be retained, a match of at least six nucleotides was required to both a V gene segment and a J gene segment. A rearrangement counted as productive if the CDR3 had no stop codons and remained in frame with V and J, and every other rearrangement counted as non-productive. Following IMGT convention, CDR3 was defined as the stretch from the second conserved V-encoded cysteine to the conserved J-encoded phenylalanine. Sequences without an unambiguous match to a single V gene segment were excluded from the earlier analysis of about 600 of the donors. An earlier analysis of a few hundred of the donors called V segments functional above 56.7% productive rearrangements and segregating when the between-donor standard deviation exceeded 5%. A statistical classification framework was built to diagnose cytomegalovirus status from the catalog of TCR beta chain sequences. In a later analysis, V and J genes were assigned by comparing TCR nucleotide sequences against IMGT/GENE-DB human TR gene sequences. The TCRdist pipeline was used in a later analysis to assign CDR3 sequences and most-parsimonious VDJ recombination scenarios. In a later analysis, each TCR beta chain was defined by its CDR3 amino acid sequence together with its V-gene family, and reads without a unique V-gene family were excluded. As a way to deal with suspected cross-contamination and a sequencing artifact, a later analysis dropped hundreds of nucleotide sequences that were highly shared and had low generation probability. In a later analysis, a clonal expansion index was calculated for each public chain from normalized within-repertoire ranks of inferred template counts. A later analysis computed generation probabilities with a VDJ recombination model fitted to out-of-frame rearrangements, and checked the results against IGoR. In a later analysis, TCR-TCR, TCR-HLA and TCR-CMV co-occurrence was scored with hypergeometric tests, and a repertoire-size bias correction was applied to TCR pairs. To estimate false discovery rates, a later analysis permuted the HLA or CMV assignments 20 times. In a later analysis, co-occurring TCRs were grouped using DBSCAN, with TCRdist sequence similarity added in when clustering inside HLA-allele-positive subsets. Repertoires with fewer than 30,000 or more than 120,000 public chains, plus five repertoires with anomalous nucleotide sharing, were excluded from co-occurrence clustering. Held by TCRdb, this immuneACCESS table contains in-frame sequences only and omits some clones. Under half of the omission traces to an unresolved V gene where checked; the cause of the rest is unknown. V and J calls and clone size come straight from that table; D and trimming were deduced from the DNA. In this sample the table shows 150,000 or so clones, around 80% of which occur a single time. The ten most abundant clones make up more than 2.5% of the sample.

CDR1 and CDR2 are read off the germline V gene as MNHEY and SVGAGI. CDR3 length: 15 amino acids, cysteine to phenylalanine. Only the CDR3 portion is preserved as DNA: 45 bases, with reading frame beginning at the first base. Points on this clone: What antigen it recognizes has not been identified. An end of the junction does not agree with germline; a read error may underlie this.

The cohort comprised around 690 healthy bone marrow donors. All cohort members were sampled while nominally healthy, although unrecorded immune exposures were likely present. The donor was CMV seropositive and belonged to the group of 270 or so seropositive cohort members. A peripheral blood sample was collected from each donor, and TCR beta sequencing was performed on peripheral blood mononuclear cells. The Qiagen DNeasy Blood Extraction Kit was used to extract genomic DNA from the blood cell samples. The paper's findings and limits, for the study overall: A further reported finding was that TCR beta sequences accurately predicted the HLA-A and HLA-B alleles for most subjects in the first cohort. Specific HLA alleles were associated with more than 15,000 TCR beta sequences at a false discovery rate of 0.05 in a later analysis. The classifier was reported to diagnose cytomegalovirus status with high specificity and sensitivity in both the original cohort and the validation cohort. Correlated functional status among segregating V segments might reflect linkage disequilibrium, but an unknown experimental factor could not be ruled out. A group of highly shared sequence variants was considered likely to be a technical artifact of the sequencing pipeline. A later analysis found that TCR association rates varied across HLA loci, with DRB1 alleles showing the most associated TCRs and HLA-C alleles the fewest. When HLA alleles, especially DR and DQ, strongly co-occurred, attributing TCR associations to individual alleles was difficult. Immune exposure information for the cohort was limited to CMV serostatus. The 87-base-pair reads could not distinguish some IMGT-functional V segments, including TRBV6-2 and TRBV6-3, so those segments were excluded. The cohort was sequenced for TCR beta chains only, and without alpha or paired-chain data the features that could be detected were limited. Because some donors lacked HLA typing at each locus, the association tests relied only on the typed subset. Several of the top co-occurrence clusters appeared to be linked to parvovirus B19, influenza, CMV and Epstein-Barr virus, according to a later analysis. Three of the identified cytomegalovirus-associated TCR beta chains were confirmed in vitro to be specific for cytomegalovirus antigens. It was suggested by the authors that the approach could potentially be generalized to other disease states and immunological phenotypes. A later analysis found that most CMV-associated TCR beta chains appeared HLA-restricted, with HLA associations seemingly driven largely by CMV exposure. In an earlier analysis of about 540 of the donors, most TCR beta V segments were observed in productive rearrangements about 87% or about 30% of the time, broadly matching IMGT annotations. Roughly uniform sequencing depth across donors was assumed in presence/absence analyses, although this assumption may not hold. The earlier analysis of almost 600 of the donors excluded some 15 rarely observed V segments, including chromosome 9 orphons, because counts were too low. While some public TCRs were present in many individuals, most TCR sequences turned up only very rarely across donors. The study gave a list of 150 to 200 TCR beta chains associated with cytomegalovirus. Compared with the 666-donor mean, donors in an Asian-associated ancestry cluster had fewer N-insertions in productive TCRs, according to a later genetic analysis. In a later analysis, HLA-associated TCR beta chains were found to be more clonally expanded and to have lower generation probabilities than equally common non-associated chains. A later genetic analysis associated a missense DCLRE1C variant with V-gene and J-gene trimming of TCR beta chains, and an independent cohort replicated the association.

The clonotype was recovered from a man aged 18 to 35 in good health and CMV-seropositive. Sequencing used PBMCs. Recombination connected TRBV6-5 to TRBJ1-2; the D segment could be TRBD1, given 5 matching bases. The DNA is as follows: TGTGCCAGCAGTTACTCGTCGACAGCTAACCATGGCTACACCTTC. Its coded protein is CASSYSSTANHGYTF.